The rows below give T cell receptor beta chains drawn from one sample of a study of T cells in localized non-small cell lung cancer. The protocol was immunoSEQ multiplex PCR, while the TCRdb copy is restricted to in-frame clones and leaves out a portion. The sample includes 1,000 to 1,500 clones, approximately 15% seen only once; the top ten take 9.4%. The starting material was normal lung tissue next to the tumor, obtained before any cancer treatment. These receptors originate from a woman aged 40-69 years with stage I lung adenocarcinoma. Each CDR3 is given with its conserved first and last residue. A D gene is named only where the DNA matches it firmly. Clone size is shown for a subset of rows, as once, few, many or a class of expanded clone.

size: -
J: TRBJ1-5
V: TRBV6-8
D: TRBD1
DNA: TGTGCCAGCAGGTACAGGGGGGACAATCAGCCCCAGCATTTT
CDR3: CASRYRGDNQPQHF

size: medium-sized
J: TRBJ2-3
V: TRBV11-3
D: -
DNA: TGTGCCAGCAGCTTAGGAGACACCTCAAGCACAGATACGCAGTATTTT
CDR3: CASSLGDTSSTDTQYF

size: -
J: TRBJ2-5
V: TRBV19
D: -
DNA: TGTGCCAGTAGTTCTGACCCAGCGGCGTACCAAGAGACCCAGTACTTC
CDR3: CASSSDPAAYQETQYF

size: -
J: TRBJ2-3
V: TRBV19
D: -
DNA: TGTGCCAGTAGTATCGTGCTGGGTTCAGATACGCAGTATTTT
CDR3: CASSIVLGSDTQYF

size: -
J: TRBJ2-1
V: TRBV11-3
D: -
DNA: TGTGCCAGCAGTTCCCTCGGTGGGGGGGCAGGTGAGCAGTTCTTC
CDR3: CASSSLGGGAGEQFF

size: few
J: TRBJ2-7
V: TRBV4-1
D: -
DNA: TGCGCCAGCAGCCAAGATCAGGGACCCCGGAACGAGCAGTACTTC
CDR3: CASSQDQGPRNEQYF

size: few
J: TRBJ1-6
V: TRBV11-3
D: TRBD1
DNA: TGTGCCAGCAGCTTGGCCGAGGCAGGGGGGACTTCACCCCTCCACTTT
CDR3: CASSLAEAGGTSPLHF

size: -
J: TRBJ1-5
V: TRBV4-1
D: -
DNA: TGCGCCAGCAGCCCCGCTGGGGGCGGCAATCAGCCCCAGCATTTT
CDR3: CASSPAGGGNQPQHF

size: medium-sized
J: TRBJ2-1
V: TRBV11-3
D: -
DNA: TGTGCCAGCAGCCTTTTCTGGGGGCCCAATAGTTTAGACAATGAGCAGTTCTTC
CDR3: CASSLFWGPNSLDNEQFF

size: medium-sized
J: TRBJ1-6
V: TRBV6-8
D: TRBD1
DNA: TGTGCCAGCAGTACAGGACAGGGGGCTTCACCCCTCCACTTT
CDR3: CASSTGQGASPLHF

size: -
J: TRBJ1-3
V: TRBV11-3
D: -
DNA: TGTGCCAGCAGCCTGGGGTACAGCTCTGGAAACACCATATATTTT
CDR3: CASSLGYSSGNTIYF

size: -
J: TRBJ2-2
V: TRBV7-2
D: -
DNA: TGTGCCAGCAGCTTTGGGGCGGCCGGGGAGCTGTTTTTT
CDR3: CASSFGAAGELFF

size: few
J: TRBJ1-5
V: TRBV11-3
D: -
DNA: TGTGCCAGCAGCCCGTCGGGGAATAGCAATCAGCCCCAGCATTTT
CDR3: CASSPSGNSNQPQHF

size: -
J: TRBJ1-5
V: TRBV30
D: -
DNA: TGTGCCTGGAGCCAAAACCTTGGACGTTTGCCCCAGCATTTT
CDR3: CAWSQNLGRLPQHF

size: -
J: TRBJ1-1
V: TRBV19
D: -
DNA: TGTGCCAGCACCTTGGGCAGGGGCACTGAAGCTTTCTTT
CDR3: CASTLGRGTEAFF